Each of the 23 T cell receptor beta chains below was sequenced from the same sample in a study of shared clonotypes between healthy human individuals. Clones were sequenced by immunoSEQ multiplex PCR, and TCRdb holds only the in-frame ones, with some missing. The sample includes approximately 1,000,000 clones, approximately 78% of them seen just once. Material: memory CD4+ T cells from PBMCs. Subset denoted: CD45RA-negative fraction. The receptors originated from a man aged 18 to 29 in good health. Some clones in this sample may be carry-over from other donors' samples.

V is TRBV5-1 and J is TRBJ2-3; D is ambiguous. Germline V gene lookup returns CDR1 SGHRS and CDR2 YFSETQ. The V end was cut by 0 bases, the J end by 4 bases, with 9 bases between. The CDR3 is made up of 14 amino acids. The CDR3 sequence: CASSLDAGPDTQYF. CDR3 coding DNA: TGCGCCAGCAGCTTGGATGCCGGCCCAGATACGCAGTATTTT.

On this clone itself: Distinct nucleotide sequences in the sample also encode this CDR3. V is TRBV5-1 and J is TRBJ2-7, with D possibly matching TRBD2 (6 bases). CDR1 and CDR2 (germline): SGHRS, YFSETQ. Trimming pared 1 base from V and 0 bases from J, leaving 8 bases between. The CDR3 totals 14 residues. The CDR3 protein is CASSLSGSSYEQYF. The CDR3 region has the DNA TGCGCCAGCAGCTTGTCCGGGAGCTCCTACGAGCAGTACTTC.

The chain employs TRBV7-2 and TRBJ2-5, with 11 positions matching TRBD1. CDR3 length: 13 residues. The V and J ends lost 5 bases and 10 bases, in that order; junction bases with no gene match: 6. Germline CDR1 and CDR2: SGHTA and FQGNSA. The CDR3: CASSLGQGAGQYF. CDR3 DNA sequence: TGTGCCAGCAGCCTCGGACAGGGGGCGGGCCAGTACTTC.

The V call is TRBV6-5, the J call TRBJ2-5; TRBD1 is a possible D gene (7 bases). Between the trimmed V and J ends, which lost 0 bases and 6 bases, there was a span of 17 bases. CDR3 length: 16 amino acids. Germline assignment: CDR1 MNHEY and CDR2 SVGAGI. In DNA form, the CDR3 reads TGTGCCAGCAGTTACTCAGGCCAGGGGGGTAGGCAGACCCAGTACTTC. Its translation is CASSYSGQGGRQTQYF.

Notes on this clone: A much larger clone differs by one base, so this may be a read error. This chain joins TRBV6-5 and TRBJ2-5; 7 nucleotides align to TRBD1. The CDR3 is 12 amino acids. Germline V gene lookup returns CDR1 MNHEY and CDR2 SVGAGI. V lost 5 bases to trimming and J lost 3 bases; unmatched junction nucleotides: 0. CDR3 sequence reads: CASSDREETQYF. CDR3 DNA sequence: TGTGCCAGCAGTGACAGGGAAGAGACCCAGTACTTC.

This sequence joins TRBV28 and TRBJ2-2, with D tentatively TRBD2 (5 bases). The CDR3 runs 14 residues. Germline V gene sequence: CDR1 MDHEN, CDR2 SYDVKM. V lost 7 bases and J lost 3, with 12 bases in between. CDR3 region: CASKFGLYTGELFF. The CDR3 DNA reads TGTGCCAGCAAATTCGGACTGTACACCGGGGAGCTGTTTTTT.

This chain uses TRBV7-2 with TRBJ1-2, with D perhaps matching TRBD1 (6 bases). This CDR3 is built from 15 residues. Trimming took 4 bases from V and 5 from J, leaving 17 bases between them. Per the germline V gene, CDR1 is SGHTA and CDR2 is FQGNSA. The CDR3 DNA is TGTGCCAGCAGCTCAAAGGGGGGTGGCCCGTATGGCTACACCTTC. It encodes CASSSKGGGPYGYTF. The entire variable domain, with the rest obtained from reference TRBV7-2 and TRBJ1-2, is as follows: GAGVSQSPSNKVTEKGKDVELRCDPISGHTALYWYRQSLGQGLEFLIYFQGNSAPDKSGLPSDRFSAERTGGSVSTLTIQRTQQEDSAVYLCASSSKGGGPYGYTFGSGTRLTVV.

CDR3 in amino acids: CASSQGTAARYNEQFF. Here the CDR3 DNA reads TGTGCCAGCAGCCAAGGGACTGCGGCTAGGTACAATGAGCAGTTCTTC. The V call is TRBV11-1, the J call TRBJ2-1; a possible D gene is TRBD2 (6 bases). The CDR3 consists of 16 residues. Trimming pared 5 bases from V and 4 bases from J, leaving 18 bases between. CDR1 and CDR2 from the germline V gene are SGHAT and FQDESV (reference sequence).

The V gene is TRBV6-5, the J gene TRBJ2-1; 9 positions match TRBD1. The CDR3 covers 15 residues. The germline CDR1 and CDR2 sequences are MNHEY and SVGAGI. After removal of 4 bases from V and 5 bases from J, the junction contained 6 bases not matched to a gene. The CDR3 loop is CASSSGQGTHNEQFF. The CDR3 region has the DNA TGTGCCAGCAGTTCGGGACAGGGAACCCACAATGAGCAGTTCTTC.

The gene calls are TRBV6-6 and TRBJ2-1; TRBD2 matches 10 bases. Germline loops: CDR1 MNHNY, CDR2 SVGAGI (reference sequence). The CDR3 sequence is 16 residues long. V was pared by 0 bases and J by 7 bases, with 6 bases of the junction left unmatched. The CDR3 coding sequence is TGTGCCAGCAGTTACTCGATACTAGCGGGGAATAATGAGCAGTTCTTC. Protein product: CASSYSILAGNNEQFF.

The CDR3 reads CATWSGLAYEQYF. The CDR3 DNA reads as TGTGCCACCTGGAGCGGGTTGGCCTACGAGCAGTACTTC. The chain joins TRBV28 to TRBJ2-7; D is possibly TRBD2 (6 bases). V lost 10 bases, J lost 2 bases, and 15 bases lay in between. CDR1 and CDR2 from the germline V gene are MDHEN and SYDVKM. The CDR3 loop spans 13 amino acids. Complete variable domain (other parts from reference TRBV28 and TRBJ2-7): DVKVTQSSRYLVKRTGEKVFLECVQDMDHENMFWYRQDPGLGLRLIYFSYDVKMKEKGDIPEGYSVSREKKERFSLILESASTNQTSMYLCATWSGLAYEQYFGPGTRLTVT.

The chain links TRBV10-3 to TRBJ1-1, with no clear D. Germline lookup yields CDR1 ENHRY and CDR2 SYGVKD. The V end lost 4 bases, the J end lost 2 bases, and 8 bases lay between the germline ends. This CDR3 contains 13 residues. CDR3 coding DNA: TGTGCCATCAGTGTTATCAGAAACACTGAAGCTTTCTTT. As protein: CAISVIRNTEAFF.

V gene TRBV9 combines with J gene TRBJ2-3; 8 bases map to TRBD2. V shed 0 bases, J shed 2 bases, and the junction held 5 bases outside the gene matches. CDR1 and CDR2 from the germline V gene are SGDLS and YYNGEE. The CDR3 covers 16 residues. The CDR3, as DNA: TGTGCCAGCAGCGTAGTCGGACTAGCAGCCACAGATACGCAGTATTTT. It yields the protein CASSVVGLAATDTQYF.

The CDR3 spells CASSVRGLTGGDTGELFF. For the CDR3, the DNA is TGTGCCAGCAGCGTAAGGGGGCTGACGGGAGGGGACACCGGGGAGCTGTTTTTT. This chain connects TRBV9 to TRBJ2-2; possibly TRBD2 for D (8 bases). Trimming left V 1 base short and J 3 bases short, with 19 bases between. The CDR3 consists of 18 residues. The V gene's germline CDR1 is SGDLS and CDR2 YYNGEE.

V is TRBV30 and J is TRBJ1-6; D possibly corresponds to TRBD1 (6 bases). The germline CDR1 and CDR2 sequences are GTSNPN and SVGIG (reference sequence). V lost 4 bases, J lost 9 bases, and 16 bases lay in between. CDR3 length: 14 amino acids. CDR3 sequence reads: CAWIEAGVRSPLHF. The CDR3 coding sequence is TGTGCCTGGATAGAGGCAGGGGTACGTTCACCCCTCCACTTT.

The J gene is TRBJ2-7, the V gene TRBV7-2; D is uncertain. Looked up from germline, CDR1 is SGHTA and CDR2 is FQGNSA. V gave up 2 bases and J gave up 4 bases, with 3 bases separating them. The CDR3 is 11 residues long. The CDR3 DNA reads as TGTGCCAGCAGCTTAACTTACGAGCAGTACTTC. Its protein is CASSLTYEQYF.

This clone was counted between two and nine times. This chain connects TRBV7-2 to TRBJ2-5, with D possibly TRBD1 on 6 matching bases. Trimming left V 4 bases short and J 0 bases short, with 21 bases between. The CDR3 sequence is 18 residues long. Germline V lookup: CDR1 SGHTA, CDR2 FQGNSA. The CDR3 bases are TGTGCCAGCAGCTCGACAGGAGCTCGGTGGGTTGACCAAGAGACCCAGTACTTC. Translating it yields CASSSTGARWVDQETQYF.

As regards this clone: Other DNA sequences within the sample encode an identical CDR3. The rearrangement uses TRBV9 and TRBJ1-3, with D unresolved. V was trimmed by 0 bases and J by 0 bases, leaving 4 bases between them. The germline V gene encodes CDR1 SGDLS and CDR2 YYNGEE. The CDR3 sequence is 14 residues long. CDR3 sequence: CASSVGSSGNTIYF. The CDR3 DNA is TGTGCCAGCAGCGTAGGAAGCTCTGGAAACACCATATATTTT.

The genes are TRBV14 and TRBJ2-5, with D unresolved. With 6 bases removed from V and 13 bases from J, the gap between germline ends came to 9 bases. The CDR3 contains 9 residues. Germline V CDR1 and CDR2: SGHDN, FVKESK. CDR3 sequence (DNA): TGTGCCAGCAGGAGGCCGCGGTACTTC. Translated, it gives CASRRPRYF.

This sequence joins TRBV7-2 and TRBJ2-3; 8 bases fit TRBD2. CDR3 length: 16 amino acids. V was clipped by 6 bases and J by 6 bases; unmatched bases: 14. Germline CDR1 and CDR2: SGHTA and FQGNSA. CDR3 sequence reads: CASRGGSGRVADTQYF. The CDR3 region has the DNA TGTGCCAGCAGGGGAGGGAGCGGGAGAGTTGCGGATACGCAGTATTTT.

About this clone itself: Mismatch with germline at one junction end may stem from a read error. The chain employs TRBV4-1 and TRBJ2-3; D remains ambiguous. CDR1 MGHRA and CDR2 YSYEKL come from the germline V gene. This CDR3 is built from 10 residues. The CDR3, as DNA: TGCGCCAGCAGCCAAGATCAAAAACATTTT. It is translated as CASSQDQKHF.

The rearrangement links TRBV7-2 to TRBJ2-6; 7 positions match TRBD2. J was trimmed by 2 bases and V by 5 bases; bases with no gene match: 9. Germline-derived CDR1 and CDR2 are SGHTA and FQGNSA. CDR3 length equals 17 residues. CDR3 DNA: TGTGCCAGCAGCCTTCGCGGGGGAGGGGCTGGGGCCAACGTCCTGACTTTC. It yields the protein CASSLRGGGAGANVLTF. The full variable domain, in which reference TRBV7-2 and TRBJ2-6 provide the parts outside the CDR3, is GAGVSQSPSNKVTEKGKDVELRCDPISGHTALYWYRQSLGQGLEFLIYFQGNSAPDKSGLPSDRFSAERTGGSVSTLTIQRTQQEDSAVYLCASSLRGGGAGANVLTFGAGSRLTVL.

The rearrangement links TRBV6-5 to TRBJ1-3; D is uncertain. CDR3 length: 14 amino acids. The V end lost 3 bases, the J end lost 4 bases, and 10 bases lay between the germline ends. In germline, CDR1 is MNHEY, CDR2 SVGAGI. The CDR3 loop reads CASSYEASGNTIYF. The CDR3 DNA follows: TGTGCCAGCAGTTATGAGGCATCAGGAAACACCATATATTTT.